These T cell receptor beta chains were read from a single sample in a study of T cells after yellow fever vaccination. Each CDR3 protein is one row after TCRdb ran MiXCR on the 5' RACE reads. The sample carries roughly 350,000 distinct CDR3 sequences, about 4% recorded once. Sequenced here: PBMCs, sampled 5 days after the yellow fever booster vaccination. These receptors originate from a man younger than 30 who received the YFV17D yellow fever vaccine. Both conserved end residues are part of each CDR3. Each record gives: V gene, clone size, CDR3 protein. Clone size is stated in some rows and not others, as once, few, many or a class when expanded.

TRBV6-1 few CASSEVGGRETQYF
TRBV15 many CATSRPGLAYNEQFF
TRBV7-8 many CASSLAGTANSPLHF
TRBV29-1 many CSVDPATGYTF
TRBV30 few CAVHPGAKNIQYF
TRBV18 few CASSGGVPQETQYF
TRBV6-5 few CASSYFTSGGYQETQYF
TRBV7-2 NA CASRWGGATDTQYF
TRBV6-2/TRBV6-3 many CASSYLGPSSGANVLTF
TRBV20-1 few CSARGVAGRDNEQFF
TRBV27 NA CASSLYGDPTRYGYTF
TRBV5-4 NA CASSSDRAYGNTIYF
TRBV5-1 few CASSFDRAGNTIYF
TRBV9 many CASSVVWNTDTQYF
TRBV5-1 NA CASSSDGYSYEQYF
TRBV7-2 many CASSLGQTRGSYNSPLHF
TRBV2 few CASSRDYRETQYF
TRBV6-1 NA CASTERGDETQYF
TRBV2 few CASSGGTGDYGYTF
TRBV29-1 few CSVEWHRGVIEAFF
TRBV6-1 few CASSDSGAAEAFF
TRBV6-5 few CASSYSGPGGEAFF
TRBV6-1 few CASTRADQGGELFF
TRBV18 NA CASSLQATSGQETQYF
TRBV20-1 NA CSARDPSGGYNEQFF
TRBV7-9 NA CASSPAGGHSVEAFF
TRBV7-2 NA CASSPRVGTAYGYTF
TRBV9 few CASSGGYNYGYTF